The 16 T cell receptor beta chains below all came from one sample that was sequenced in a study of beta chain features in type 1 diabetes. General study findings and limits: Across all four CD4+ subsets, people with type 1 diabetes showed modestly shorter TCRB CDR3s.

Sequenced material consisted of expressed TCRB transcripts (all of the isolated RNA was reverse transcribed). Sequencing was performed with immunoSEQ multiplex PCR; in TCRdb, only in-frame clones are kept and a portion is missing. The repertoire holds roughly 240,000 clones, 24% seen once, with more than 0.009% in the top ten. For these receptors, no antigen is known. The sequencing sample was made of naive CD4+ T cells from blood. These receptor sequences come from a woman aged 25 to 39 with type 1 diabetes.

This clone was counted a few times. The chain couples TRBV9 to TRBJ1-1, with 8 bases lining up with TRBD1. Germline CDR1 SGDLS, CDR2 YYNGEE. After removal of 3 bases from V and 5 bases from J, the junction contained 12 bases not matched to a gene. The CDR3 runs 16 residues. Written as DNA, the CDR3 is TGTGCCAGCAGCGACGACAGGGGCCGCGCAGGAACTGAAGCTTTCTTT. Protein sequence: CASSDDRGRAGTEAFF.

V and J are TRBV4-2 and TRBJ2-3, with TRBD2 matching over 11 bases. The trim removed 5 bases at V and 4 bases at J, leaving 8 bases unmatched. This CDR3 comprises 16 residues. Germline-derived CDR1 and CDR2 are LGHNA and YNFKEQ. CDR3 residues: CASSARLAGLADTQYF. As DNA, the CDR3 is TGTGCCAGCAGCGCGCGACTAGCGGGATTAGCAGATACGCAGTATTTT.

In this sample, this clone turned up a few times. This chain links TRBV2 with TRBJ2-2; TRBD1 matches at 7 bases. The CDR3 extends over 14 amino acids. Trimming took 8 bases from V and 5 from J; bases not matched to a gene: 8. Per germline, CDR1 SNHLY and CDR2 FYNNEI. CDR3: CASEGGARTGELFF. In DNA, the CDR3 is TGTGCCAGCGAAGGGGGCGCTCGAACCGGGGAGCTGTTTTTT.

This chain joins TRBV6-1 and TRBJ1-2; the D is unclear. The V gene lost 10 bases and the J gene lost 0 bases, with 15 bases spanning the gap. Germline values: CDR1 MNHNS, CDR2 SASEGT. The CDR3 runs 14 residues. CDR3 bases: TGTGCCACCGAAAGAAACAGCTCTAACTATGGCTACACCTTC. Translated: CATERNSSNYGYTF.

This clone was recorded a few times. The chain joins TRBV11-1 to TRBJ2-1; D unresolved. V lost 6 bases, J lost 8 bases, and 14 bases lay in between. The CDR3 sequence is 13 residues long. Germline values: CDR1 SGHAT, CDR2 FQDESV (reference sequence). CDR3 in DNA: TGTGCCAGCAGTAATCCGTCCTTCGATGAGCAGTTCTTC. Translation gives CASSNPSFDEQFF.

The chain combines TRBV29-1 with TRBJ2-3, with D possibly being TRBD1 (6 bases). With 3 bases removed from V and 8 bases from J, the gap between germline ends came to 12 bases. CDR1 and CDR2 from the germline V gene are SQVTM and ANQGSEA. There are 12 residues in the CDR3. CDR3 protein: CSVDGRGRTQYF. The CDR3 nucleotides read TGCAGCGTTGACGGCAGGGGTCGTACGCAGTATTTT.

This clone was counted between two and nine times. This chain links TRBV5-6 with TRBJ2-3; 9 nucleotides align to TRBD2. The CDR3 is 16 residues long. The V segment lost 7 bases and the J segment 0 bases; nucleotides outside the gene matches: 9. The germline V gene encodes CDR1 SGHDT and CDR2 YYEEEE. This CDR3 is CASARLADGSTDTQYF. The CDR3 region has the DNA TGTGCCAGCGCAAGACTAGCGGACGGGAGCACAGATACGCAGTATTTT.

This clone was counted a few times. The V gene is TRBV19, the J gene TRBJ2-5, with 14 bases identical to TRBD2. Trimming took 6 bases from V and 1 from J; bases not matched to a gene: 4. This CDR3 comprises 16 residues. Germline values: CDR1 LNHDA, CDR2 SQIVND (reference sequence). The CDR3 spells CASSAGTSGSQETQYF. In DNA, the CDR3 is TGTGCCAGTAGCGCCGGGACTAGCGGGAGCCAAGAGACCCAGTACTTC.

This clone was recorded a few times. The chain joins TRBV29-1 to TRBJ2-5, with TRBD2 identical over 8 bases. CDR3 length: 18 amino acids. Trimming cost V 6 bases and J 1 base; bases outside gene matches: 19. Germline V gives CDR1 SQVTM, CDR2 ANQGSEA. The CDR3 loop is CSVPIYGRAGGRQETQYF. Written as DNA, the CDR3 is TGCAGCGTCCCAATTTATGGAAGGGCGGGAGGCCGCCAAGAGACCCAGTACTTC.

The chain joins TRBV7-9 to TRBJ1-1, with D maybe TRBD1 (5 bases). V shed 5 bases and J shed 5 bases, with 12 bases lying between them. The CDR3 length is 13 residues. CDR1 and CDR2 from the germline V gene are SEHNR and FQNEAQ (reference sequence). CDR3 sequence: CASSPDSLTEAFF. Written as DNA, the CDR3 is TGTGCCAGCAGCCCCGACAGCCTTACTGAAGCTTTCTTT.

This clone was detected only a few times. Other nucleotide sequences from this sample produce the same CDR3. The chain carries TRBV7-3 and TRBJ1-1, with a weak D call TRBD1 (5 bases). The CDR3 totals 13 residues. CDR1 and CDR2 (germline): SGHTA, FQGTGA. With 5 bases removed from V and 0 bases from J, the gap between germline ends came to 7 bases. The CDR3 reads CASSLQVNTEAFF. CDR3 DNA: TGTGCCAGCAGCCTACAGGTGAACACTGAAGCTTTCTTT.

This clone was recorded a few times. J is TRBJ2-1 and V is TRBV6-5; 10 bases line up with TRBD2. The CDR3 has 15 amino acids. Germline V CDR1 and CDR2: MNHEY, SVGAGI. V trimming: 2 bases; J trimming: 4 bases; junction bases outside the gene matches: 2. DNA of the CDR3: TGTGCCAGCAGTTACGGACTAGCGGAGTACAATGAGCAGTTCTTC. It specifies CASSYGLAEYNEQFF.

This chain uses TRBV30 with TRBJ2-5, with 7 bases lining up with TRBD1. The CDR3 has 13 amino acids. V lost 4 bases, J lost 0 bases, and 2 bases stayed unmatched. Germline CDR1 reads GTSNPN; CDR2 reads SVGIG (reference sequence). CDR3 sequence: CAWNRGNQETQYF. The CDR3 DNA reads as TGTGCCTGGAACAGGGGTAACCAAGAGACCCAGTACTTC. Combining the CDR3 with reference TRBV30 and TRBJ2-5 gives the whole variable domain SQTIHQWPATLVQPVGSPLSLECTVEGTSNPNLYWYRQAAGRGLQLLFYSVGIGQISSEVPQNLSASRPQDRQFILSSKKLLLSDSGFYLCAWNRGNQETQYFGPGTRLLVL.

The chain is built from TRBV5-1 and TRBJ1-2; TRBD1 is a possible D gene (5 bases). This CDR3 has 14 residues. Trimming removed 4 bases at V and 7 bases at J, with 17 bases between. Germline CDR1 SGHRS, CDR2 YFSETQ. CDR3 DNA: TGCGCCAGCAGCCCTAACCCGGACAACGGTGGCTACACCTTC. Its translation is CASSPNPDNGGYTF.

This chain uses TRBV29-1 with TRBJ1-2, with D perhaps matching TRBD1 (5 bases). Trimming left V 7 bases short and J 5 bases short, with 17 bases between. CDR1 SQVTM and CDR2 ANQGSEA come from the germline V gene. CDR3 length equals 13 residues. The CDR3 DNA is TGCAGCGCCGAAGGGGTCGGAAAATATGGCTACACCTTC. It is translated as CSAEGVGKYGYTF.

This clone was counted a few times. The chain employs TRBV15 and TRBJ2-6; a weak D match, TRBD1 (5 bases). V was clipped by 0 bases and J by 0 bases, with 9 bases between them. CDR1 LNHNV and CDR2 YYDKDF come from the germline V gene (reference sequence). The CDR3 sequence is 17 residues long. The CDR3 protein is CATSREQAFSGANVLTF. In nucleotides, the CDR3 is TGTGCCACCAGCAGAGAACAGGCGTTCTCTGGGGCCAACGTCCTGACTTTC.